Described below is a single TCR beta chain sequence and its context. This specimen comes from a study of T cell changes during pregnancy in multiple sclerosis. Here immunoSEQ multiplex PCR was the method, and the copy in TCRdb shows in-frame clones only, minus some. This table holds 40,000 to 50,000 clones, approximately 94% found once. V gave up 3 bases and J gave up 2 bases, with 12 bases separating them. Germline V gene lookup returns CDR1 LNHDA and CDR2 SQIVND (reference sequence). This CDR3 is 15 amino acids long. The chain couples TRBV19 to TRBJ2-3, with D perhaps matching TRBD2 (6 bases). The sequences come from CD8+ T cells from peripheral blood mononuclear cells, collected in the third trimester of pregnancy. The sequence was collected from a female donor with multiple sclerosis, enrolled in a pregnancy study. CDR3 DNA: TGTGCCAGTAGTATCACGGGAGCCCCCACAGATACGCAGTATTTT. Protein sequence: CASSITGAPTDTQYF.